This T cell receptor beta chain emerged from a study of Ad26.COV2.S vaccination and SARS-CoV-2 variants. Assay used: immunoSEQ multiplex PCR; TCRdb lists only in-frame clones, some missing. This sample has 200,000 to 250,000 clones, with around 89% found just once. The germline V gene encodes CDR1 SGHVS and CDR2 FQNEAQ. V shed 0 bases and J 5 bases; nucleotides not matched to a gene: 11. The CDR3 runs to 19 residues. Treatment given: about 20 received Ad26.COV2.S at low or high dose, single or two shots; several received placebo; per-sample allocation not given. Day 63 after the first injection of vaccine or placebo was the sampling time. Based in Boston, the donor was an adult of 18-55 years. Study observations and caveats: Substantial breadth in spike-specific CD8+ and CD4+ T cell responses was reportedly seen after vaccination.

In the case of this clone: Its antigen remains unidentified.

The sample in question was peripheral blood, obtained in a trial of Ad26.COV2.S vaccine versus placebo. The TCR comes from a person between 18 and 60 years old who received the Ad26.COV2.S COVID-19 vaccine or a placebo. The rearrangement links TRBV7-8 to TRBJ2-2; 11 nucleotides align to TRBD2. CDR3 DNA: TGTGCCAGCAGCTTAGCGAGACTAGCGGGGCGAGGGGGGACCGGGGAGCTGTTTTTT. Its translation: CASSLARLAGRGGTGELFF.